This T cell receptor (beta chain) was documented in a study of cytomegalovirus exposure and HLA in healthy donors. Both 60 Vbeta primers and 13 Jbeta primers went into the PCR. Original methodology: Tens of millions of unique TCR beta chains, 9.5 million to 14 million shared, were counted in a later analysis. Sequencing was performed with immunoSEQ multiplex PCR; in TCRdb, only in-frame clones are kept and a portion is missing. V, J and clone size reflect that table, while D and trimming were determined from the DNA. Recorded here are 100,000 to 150,000 clones; the top ten clones represent roughly 1.6%. In the case of this clone: Its antigen is not known.

Broader study findings: Researchers catalogued some 160 TCR beta chains as cytomegalovirus-associated. Immune exposure data for these donors was limited to CMV serostatus. TRBV6-2, TRBV6-3 and other indistinguishable V segments were excluded.

With 3 bases clipped from V and 10 bases from J, the junction kept 15 bases outside the gene matches. Germline V gene sequence: CDR1 SGHVS, CDR2 FNYEAQ. The CDR3 totals 16 residues. V and J are TRBV7-6 and TRBJ1-3; 7 bases agree with TRBD1. The material sequenced was PBMCs. The origin of this receptor is a woman aged 40 to 50 in good health and CMV-seronegative. The CDR3 loop reads CASSFAPGDRVGTIYF. The CDR3 DNA reads as TGTGCCAGCAGCTTCGCCCCCGGCGACAGGGTGGGAACCATATATTTT.